This entry lists 25 T cell receptor beta chains sequenced from one sample in a study of OX40 agonist ivuxolimab in advanced cancers. Clones were sequenced by immunoSEQ multiplex PCR, and TCRdb holds only the in-frame ones, with some missing. The table shows roughly 19,000 clones, with 65% to 85% occurring only once. This material consisted of CD4+ or CD8+ T cells sorted from blood, taken in a trial of the OX40 agonist ivuxolimab. The receptors shown here come from an adult with an advanced solid tumor such as melanoma, head and neck, liver or kidney cancer.

The chain links TRBV15 to TRBJ2-7; possibly TRBD1 or TRBD2 for D (7 bases each). The CDR3 is made up of 14 amino acids. Germline CDR1 reads LNHNV; CDR2 reads YYDKDF (reference sequence). Trimming stripped 4 bases from V and 6 bases from J, with 16 bases between. The CDR3 sequence is CATSTKTGRGEQYF. The CDR3 DNA reads TGTGCCACCAGCACCAAGACAGGGAGGGGCGAGCAGTACTTC.

The chain combines TRBV6-5 with TRBJ1-2; no reliable D call. The CDR3 runs 13 residues. Trimming took off 3 bases at V and 6 bases at J, with 11 bases between the two ends. Germline V gene sequence: CDR1 MNHEY, CDR2 SVGAGI. CDR3 DNA: TGTGCCAGCAGTTATGGAGCAGTGAATGGCTACACCTTC. Its protein is CASSYGAVNGYTF.

The V gene is TRBV10-3, the J gene TRBJ1-2; D is possibly TRBD1 (5 bases). Trimming removed 1 base from V and 4 bases from J, with 10 bases in between. Germline CDR1 reads ENHRY; CDR2 reads SYGVKD. CDR3 size: 14 residues. This CDR3 is CAISEFTTAYGYTF. The DNA for the CDR3 is TGTGCCATCAGTGAGTTTACGACAGCCTATGGCTACACCTTC.

This clone was detected only a few times. The CDR3 here is CASRDGTGTNTEAFF. The CDR3 nucleotides are TGTGCCAGCAGAGACGGGACAGGGACTAACACTGAAGCTTTCTTT. The chain carries TRBV2 and TRBJ1-1; 9 bases are a match to TRBD1. The V gene end was trimmed by 6 bases and the J gene end by 2 bases; junction bases not matched to a gene: 7. From germline, CDR1 is SNHLY and CDR2 FYNNEI. The CDR3 is 15 residues long.

V usage is TRBV27 and J usage is TRBJ1-5; no clear D gene. V was shortened by 6 bases and J by 2 bases, with 11 bases between the two germline ends. This CDR3 is built from 14 residues. From germline, CDR1 is MNHEY and CDR2 SMNVEV (reference sequence). This CDR3 reads CASSLYYGNQPQHF. In nucleotides, the CDR3 is TGTGCCAGCAGCCTATACTACGGCAATCAGCCCCAGCATTTT.

This chain connects TRBV7-2 to TRBJ2-3; TRBD2 matches 9 bases. The CDR3 loop spans 15 amino acids. J gave up 3 bases and V 3 bases, and 4 bases lay outside the gene matches. The V gene's germline CDR1 is SGHTA and CDR2 FQGNSA. The CDR3 protein is CASSLSSGITDTQYF. The CDR3 region has the DNA TGTGCCAGCAGCTTGTCTAGCGGGATTACAGATACGCAGTATTTT. The full variable domain, with the rest looked up from reference TRBV7-2 and TRBJ2-3, is GAGVSQSPSNKVTEKGKDVELRCDPISGHTALYWYRQSLGQGLEFLIYFQGNSAPDKSGLPSDRFSAERTGGSVSTLTIQRTQQEDSAVYLCASSLSSGITDTQYFGPGTRLTVL.

V usage is TRBV27 and J usage is TRBJ2-1; tentatively, D is TRBD2 (5 bases). This CDR3 has 14 residues. Trimming left V 3 bases short and J 7 bases short, with 13 bases between. In germline, CDR1 is MNHEY, CDR2 SMNVEV (reference sequence). The CDR3 is CASSFGGPGNEQFF. CDR3 sequence (DNA): TGTGCCAGCAGTTTTGGAGGCCCCGGAAATGAGCAGTTCTTC.

This chain uses TRBV5-1 with TRBJ2-3; weak D call: TRBD2 (6 bases). This CDR3 contains 16 residues. Trimming took 0 bases from V and 4 from J, leaving 15 bases between them. Germline-derived CDR1 and CDR2 are SGHRS and YFSETQ. Here the CDR3 reads CASSLAGSSGADTQYF. The CDR3 DNA is TGCGCCAGCAGCTTGGCCGGGAGCTCTGGGGCAGATACGCAGTATTTT. The entire variable domain, with the rest obtained from reference TRBV5-1 and TRBJ2-3, is as follows: KAGVTQTPRYLIKTRGQQVTLSCSPISGHRSVSWYQQTPGQGLQFLFEYFSETQRNKGNFPGRFSGRQFSNSRSEMNVSTLELGDSALYLCASSLAGSSGADTQYFGPGTRLTVL.

The rearrangement links TRBV7-9 to TRBJ2-5; D may correspond to TRBD1 or TRBD2 (6 bases each). The J call is in doubt because the DNA end fits TRBJ2-7 better. This CDR3 spans 12 amino acids. Germline loops: CDR1 SEHNR, CDR2 FQNEAQ (reference sequence). CDR3 protein: CASNEGGYEQYF. The CDR3, as DNA: TGTGCCAGCAATGAGGGGGGCTACGAGCAGTACTTC.

The J gene is TRBJ1-2, the V gene TRBV13; D is perhaps TRBD1 (6 bases). The CDR3 is 13 amino acids. V lost 0 bases to trimming and J lost 9 bases, with 11 bases between them. Germline CDR1 PRHDT, CDR2 FYEKMQ (reference sequence). The CDR3 here is CASSLGGAASYTF. CDR3 DNA: TGTGCCAGCAGCTTAGGGGGGGCGGCGAGCTACACCTTC.

This sequence joins TRBV15 and TRBJ2-2; D remains unclear. CDR1 is LNHNV, CDR2 YYDKDF, per germline (reference sequence). Trimming stripped 2 bases from V and 4 bases from J, with 11 bases between. CDR3 length equals 15 residues. CDR3 loop: CATSRNLRRTGELFF. The CDR3 bases are TGTGCCACCAGCAGAAACCTGAGGCGCACCGGGGAGCTGTTTTTT.

The J gene is TRBJ2-7, the V gene TRBV6-5; TRBD2 aligns across 11 bases. The germline V gene encodes CDR1 MNHEY and CDR2 SVGAGI. The CDR3 contains 15 residues. V was clipped by 5 bases and J by 1 base; unmatched bases: 4. The chain's CDR3 is CASSPGTSGSYEQYF. CDR3 nucleotide sequence: TGTGCCAGCAGTCCCGGGACTAGCGGATCCTACGAGCAGTACTTC.

This clone was counted once. This rearrangement joins TRBV7-9 to TRBJ2-1; the match to TRBD2 covers 12 bases. The CDR3 runs to 15 residues. Germline V lookup: CDR1 SEHNR, CDR2 FQNEAQ (reference sequence). V dropped 6 bases and J dropped 8; count of bases not matched to a gene: 8. The CDR3 protein is CASRHRTSGMYEQFF. CDR3 DNA sequence: TGTGCCAGCAGACATCGGACTAGCGGGATGTATGAGCAGTTCTTC.

Remarks on this clone: In the same sample, other DNA sequences code for this CDR3. Here the CDR3 DNA reads TGTGCCATCAGCGGGACGGATAGCAATCAGCCCCAGCATTTT. As protein: CAISGTDSNQPQHF. V and J are TRBV10-3 and TRBJ1-5, with D perhaps matching TRBD1 (5 bases). The CDR3 loop spans 14 amino acids. Germline V CDR1 and CDR2: ENHRY, SYGVKD. Trimming shortened V by 6 bases and J by 0 bases, and 9 bases separated the two germline ends.

This clone was picked up a small number of times. The chain carries TRBV19 and TRBJ1-1; no clear D. This CDR3 region has 13 residues. The V end was cut by 8 bases, the J end by 1 base, with 11 bases between. Germline V CDR1 and CDR2: LNHDA, SQIVND (reference sequence). CDR3 region: CASSSGSNTEAFF. The CDR3 DNA is TGTGCCAGTTCAAGCGGGTCGAACACTGAAGCTTTCTTT.

This chain links TRBV7-8 with TRBJ2-2; 7 nucleotides align to TRBD1. Germline loops: CDR1 SGHVS, CDR2 FQNEAQ. V was clipped by 5 bases and J by 5 bases; unmatched bases: 8. The CDR3 sequence is 15 residues long. The CDR3 spells CASSPDRVWTGELFF. DNA of the CDR3: TGTGCCAGCAGCCCCGACAGGGTTTGGACCGGGGAGCTGTTTTTT.

This clone showed up just once. At one end, the junction sequence differs from germline, possibly due to a read error. The rearrangement uses TRBV11-2 and TRBJ2-2; TRBD2 matches at 14 bases. The CDR3 totals 20 residues. Germline lookup yields CDR1 SGHAT and CDR2 FQNNGV. CDR3 DNA sequence: TGTGCCAGCAGCGTAGAGACCGGGACTAGCGGGAGCGCGAACACCGGGGAGCTGTTTTTT. This encodes CASSVETGTSGSANTGELFF.

The V and J genes are TRBV5-1 and TRBJ2-7; 11 bases align to TRBD1. CDR3 length equals 15 residues. Germline V gene sequence: CDR1 SGHRS, CDR2 YFSETQ. With 2 bases clipped from V and 3 bases from J, the junction kept 4 bases outside the gene matches. The CDR3 nucleotides are TGCGCCAGCAGCTTTGGACAGGGGGCTTACTACGAGCAGTACTTC. Translated: CASSFGQGAYYEQYF.

The rearrangement joins TRBV21-1 to TRBJ2-7; the D call TRBD1 from the table was never checked on the DNA. TRBV21-1 corresponds to a pseudogene. The CDR3 covers 13 residues. CDR3 residues: CASPGTGGYEQYF. For the CDR3, the DNA is TGTGCCAGCCCCGGGACAGGGGGTTACGAGCAGTACTTC.

This clone was observed a single time. J is TRBJ2-7 and V is TRBV2, with 9 nucleotides matching TRBD1. V lost 7 bases, J lost 2 bases, and 6 bases stayed unmatched. The V gene's germline CDR1 is SNHLY and CDR2 FYNNEI. The CDR3 loop spans 14 amino acids. This chain's CDR3 is CASKLDRGTYEQYF. DNA for the CDR3: TGTGCCAGCAAGCTGGACAGGGGTACCTACGAGCAGTACTTC.

The chain has TRBV13 and TRBJ2-7; D remains ambiguous. Germline CDR1 is PRHDT and CDR2 is FYEKMQ (reference sequence). The CDR3 sequence is 14 residues long. V lost 0 bases and J 1 base, leaving 7 bases between the germline ends. The CDR3 coding sequence is TGTGCCAGCAGCTTAGGCGGCAAGTCCTACGAGCAGTACTTC. It yields the protein CASSLGGKSYEQYF.

The rearrangement uses TRBV6-6 and TRBJ2-7; 14 nucleotides agree with TRBD2. J lost 7 bases, V lost 6 bases, and 8 bases had no gene match. This CDR3 is built from 15 residues. Per the germline V gene, CDR1 is MNHNY and CDR2 is SVGAGI (reference sequence). For the CDR3, the DNA is TGTGCCAGCAGGCCGACTAGCGGGAGGGCTTGGGAGCAGTACTTC. Its translation is CASRPTSGRAWEQYF.

This clone came up once. The chain joins TRBV30 to TRBJ1-5; D not resolved. CDR3 length equals 17 residues. Germline CDR1 is GTSNPN and CDR2 is SVGIG (reference sequence). Trimming stripped 0 bases from V and 2 bases from J, with 17 bases between. In nucleotides, the CDR3 is TGTGCCTGGAGTGTATCCTGGGGTACGGCTGGCAATCAGCCCCAGCATTTT. It yields the protein CAWSVSWGTAGNQPQHF. The entire variable domain, with the rest obtained from reference TRBV30 and TRBJ1-5, is as follows: SQTIHQWPATLVQPVGSPLSLECTVEGTSNPNLYWYRQAAGRGLQLLFYSVGIGQISSEVPQNLSASRPQDRQFILSSKKLLLSDSGFYLCAWSVSWGTAGNQPQHFGDGTRLSIL.

The V and J genes are TRBV9 and TRBJ2-5, with D perhaps being TRBD1 or TRBD2 (5 bases each). Germline CDR1 reads SGDLS; CDR2 reads YYNGEE. The V and J ends lost 1 base and 5 bases respectively, with 18 bases between them. The CDR3 covers 16 residues. CDR3 region: CASSVNPREGWETQYF. CDR3 nucleotide sequence: TGTGCCAGCAGCGTAAACCCTCGTGAGGGGTGGGAGACCCAGTACTTC.

The chain recombines TRBV30 with TRBJ2-3, with D hard to call. Germline lookup yields CDR1 GTSNPN and CDR2 SVGIG (reference sequence). The V end lost 6 bases, the J end lost 2 bases, and 12 bases lay between the germline ends. The CDR3 is 13 residues long. CDR3 coding DNA: TGTGCCTGTAATTTGTACGTCACAGATACGCAGTATTTT. It specifies CACNLYVTDTQYF.